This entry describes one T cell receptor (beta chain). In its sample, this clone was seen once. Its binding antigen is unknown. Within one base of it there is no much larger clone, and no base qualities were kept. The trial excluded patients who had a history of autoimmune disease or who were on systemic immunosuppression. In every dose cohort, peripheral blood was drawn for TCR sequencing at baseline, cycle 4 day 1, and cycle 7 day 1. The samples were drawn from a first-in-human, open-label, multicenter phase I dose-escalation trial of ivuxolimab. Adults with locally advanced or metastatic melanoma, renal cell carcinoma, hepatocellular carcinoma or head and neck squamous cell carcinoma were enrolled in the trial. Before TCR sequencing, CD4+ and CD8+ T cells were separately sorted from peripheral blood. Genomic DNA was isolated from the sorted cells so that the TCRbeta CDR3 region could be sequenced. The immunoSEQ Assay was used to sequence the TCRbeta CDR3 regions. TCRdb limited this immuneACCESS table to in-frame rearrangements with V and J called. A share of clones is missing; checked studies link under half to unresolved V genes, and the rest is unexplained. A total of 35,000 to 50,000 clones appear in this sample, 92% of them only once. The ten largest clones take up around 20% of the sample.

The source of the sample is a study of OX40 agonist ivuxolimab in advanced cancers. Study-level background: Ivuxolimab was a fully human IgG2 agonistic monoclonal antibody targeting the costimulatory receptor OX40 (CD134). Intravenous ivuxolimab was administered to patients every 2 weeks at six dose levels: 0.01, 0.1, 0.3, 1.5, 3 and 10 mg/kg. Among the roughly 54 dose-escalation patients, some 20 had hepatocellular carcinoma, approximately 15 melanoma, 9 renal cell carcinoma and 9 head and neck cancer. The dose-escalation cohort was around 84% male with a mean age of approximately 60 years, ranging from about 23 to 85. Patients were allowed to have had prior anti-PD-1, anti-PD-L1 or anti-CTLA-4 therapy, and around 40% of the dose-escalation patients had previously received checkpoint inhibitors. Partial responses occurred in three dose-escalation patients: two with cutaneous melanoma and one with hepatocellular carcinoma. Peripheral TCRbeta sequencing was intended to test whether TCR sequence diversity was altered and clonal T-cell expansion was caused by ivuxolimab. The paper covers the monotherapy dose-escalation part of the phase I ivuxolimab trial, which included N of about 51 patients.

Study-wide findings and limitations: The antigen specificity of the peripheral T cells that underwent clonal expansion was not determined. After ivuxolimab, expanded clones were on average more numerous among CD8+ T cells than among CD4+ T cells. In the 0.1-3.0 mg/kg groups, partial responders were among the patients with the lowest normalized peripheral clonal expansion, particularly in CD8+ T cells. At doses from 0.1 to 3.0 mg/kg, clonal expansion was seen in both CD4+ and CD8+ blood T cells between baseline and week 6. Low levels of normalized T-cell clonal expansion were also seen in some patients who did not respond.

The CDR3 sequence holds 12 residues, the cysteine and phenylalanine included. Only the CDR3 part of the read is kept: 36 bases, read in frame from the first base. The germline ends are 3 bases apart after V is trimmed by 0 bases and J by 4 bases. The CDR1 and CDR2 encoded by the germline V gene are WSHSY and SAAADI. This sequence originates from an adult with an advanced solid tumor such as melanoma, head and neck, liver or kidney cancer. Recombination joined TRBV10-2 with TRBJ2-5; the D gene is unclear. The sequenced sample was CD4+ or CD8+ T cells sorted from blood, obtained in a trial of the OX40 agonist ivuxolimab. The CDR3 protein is CASSESGETQYF. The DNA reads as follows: TGCGCCAGCAGTGAGTCGGGAGAGACCCAGTACTTC.